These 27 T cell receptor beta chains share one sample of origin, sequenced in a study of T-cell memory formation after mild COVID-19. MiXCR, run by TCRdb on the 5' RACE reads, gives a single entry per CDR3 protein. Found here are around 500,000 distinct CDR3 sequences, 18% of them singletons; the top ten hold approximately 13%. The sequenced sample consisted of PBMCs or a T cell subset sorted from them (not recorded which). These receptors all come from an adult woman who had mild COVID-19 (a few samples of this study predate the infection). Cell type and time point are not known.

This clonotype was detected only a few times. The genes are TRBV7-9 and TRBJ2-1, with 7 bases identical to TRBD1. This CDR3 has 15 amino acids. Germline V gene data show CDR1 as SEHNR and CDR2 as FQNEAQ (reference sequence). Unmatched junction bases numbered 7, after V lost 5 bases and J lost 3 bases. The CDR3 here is CASSAQGVFYNEQFF. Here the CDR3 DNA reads TGTGCCAGCAGCGCCCAGGGGGTCTTCTACAATGAGCAGTTCTTC.

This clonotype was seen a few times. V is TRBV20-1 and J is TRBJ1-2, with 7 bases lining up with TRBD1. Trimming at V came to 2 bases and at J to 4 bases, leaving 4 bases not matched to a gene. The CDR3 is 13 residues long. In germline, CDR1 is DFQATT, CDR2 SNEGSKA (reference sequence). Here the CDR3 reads CSARRGGAYGYTF. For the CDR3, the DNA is TGCAGTGCTAGAAGAGGGGGCGCCTATGGCTACACCTTC.

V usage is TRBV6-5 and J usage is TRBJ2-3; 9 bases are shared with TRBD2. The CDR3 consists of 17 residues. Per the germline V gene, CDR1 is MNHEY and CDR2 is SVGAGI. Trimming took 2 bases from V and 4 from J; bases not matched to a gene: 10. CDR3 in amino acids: CASSYGGGGRPPDTQYF. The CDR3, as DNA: TGTGCCAGCAGTTACGGCGGGGGGGGAAGGCCCCCAGATACGCAGTATTTT.

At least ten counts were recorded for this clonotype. CDR3 DNA sequence: TGTGCCAGCACCTGGGACAGCTCCTACAATGAGCAGTTCTTC. The encoded protein is CASTWDSSYNEQFF. The genes are TRBV6-5 and TRBJ2-1, with TRBD1 matching 7 bases. Unmatched junction bases numbered 3, after V lost 7 bases and J lost 0 bases. CDR3 size: 14 residues. The germline CDR1 and CDR2 sequences are MNHEY and SVGAGI.

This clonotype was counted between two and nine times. CDR3 nucleotides: TGTGCCAGCAGTTCAGCCTTATTTGGGCAGCCGAACACTGAAGCTTTCTTT. Amino acids: CASSSALFGQPNTEAFF. The chain joins TRBV12-3 or TRBV12-4 to TRBJ1-1; the D is unclear. V shed 4 bases and J shed 1 base, with 19 bases lying between them. The CDR3 runs to 17 residues.

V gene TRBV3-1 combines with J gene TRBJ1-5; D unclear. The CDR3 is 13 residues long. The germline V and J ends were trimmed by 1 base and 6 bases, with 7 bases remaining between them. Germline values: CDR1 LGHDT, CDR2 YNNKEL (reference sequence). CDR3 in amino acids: CASSQVGTQPQHF. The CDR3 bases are TGTGCCAGCAGCCAAGTAGGAACTCAGCCCCAGCATTTT.

The CDR3 loop reads CASSPTPSRGLYNEQFF. CDR3 nucleotides: TGTGCCAGCAGTCCGACCCCTAGCAGGGGGCTATACAATGAGCAGTTCTTC. The rearrangement uses TRBV12-3 or TRBV12-4 and TRBJ2-1; 8 bases are shared with TRBD1. Unmatched junction bases numbered 13, after V lost 5 bases and J lost 4 bases. The CDR3 runs 17 residues.

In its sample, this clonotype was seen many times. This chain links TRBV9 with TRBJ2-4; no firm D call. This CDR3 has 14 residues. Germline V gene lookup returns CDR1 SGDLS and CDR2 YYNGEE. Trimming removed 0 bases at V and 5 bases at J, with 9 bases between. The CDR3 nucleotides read TGTGCCAGCAGCGTAGGCAGGACGCAAAACATTCAGTACTTC. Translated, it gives CASSVGRTQNIQYF.

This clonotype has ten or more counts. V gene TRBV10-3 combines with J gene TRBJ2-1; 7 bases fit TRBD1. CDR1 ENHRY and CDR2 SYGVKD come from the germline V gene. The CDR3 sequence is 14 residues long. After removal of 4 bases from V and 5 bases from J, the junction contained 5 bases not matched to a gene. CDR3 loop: CAISAKGADNEQFF. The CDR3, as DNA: TGTGCCATCAGTGCAAAGGGGGCGGACAATGAGCAGTTCTTC.

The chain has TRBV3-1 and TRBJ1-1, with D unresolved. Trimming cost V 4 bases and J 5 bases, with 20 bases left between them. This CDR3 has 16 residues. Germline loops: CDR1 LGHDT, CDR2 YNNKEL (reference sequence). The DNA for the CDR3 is TGTGCCAGCAGCCCGCCAGCCACAGCTTCGGGGACTGAAGCTTTCTTT. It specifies CASSPPATASGTEAFF.

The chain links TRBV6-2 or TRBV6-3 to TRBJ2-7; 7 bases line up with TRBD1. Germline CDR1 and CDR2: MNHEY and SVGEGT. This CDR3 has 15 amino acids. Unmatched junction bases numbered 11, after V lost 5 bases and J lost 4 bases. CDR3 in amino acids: CASSGTRTGLYEQYF. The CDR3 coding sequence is TGTGCCAGCAGTGGAACCCGGACAGGTCTGTACGAGCAGTACTTC.

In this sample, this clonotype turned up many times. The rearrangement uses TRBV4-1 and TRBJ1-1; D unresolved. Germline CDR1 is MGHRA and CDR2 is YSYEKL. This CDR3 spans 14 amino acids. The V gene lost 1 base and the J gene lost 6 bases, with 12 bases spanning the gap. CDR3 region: CASSQGETMPEAFF. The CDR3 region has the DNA TGCGCCAGCAGCCAAGGAGAGACGATGCCTGAAGCTTTCTTT.

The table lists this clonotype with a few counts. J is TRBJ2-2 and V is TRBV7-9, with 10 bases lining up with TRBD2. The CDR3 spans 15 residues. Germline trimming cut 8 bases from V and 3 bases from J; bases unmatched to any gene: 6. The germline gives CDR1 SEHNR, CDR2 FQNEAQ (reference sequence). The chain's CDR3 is CASAPLAGDTGELFF. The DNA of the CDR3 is TGTGCCAGCGCCCCCCTAGCGGGAGACACCGGGGAGCTGTTTTTT.

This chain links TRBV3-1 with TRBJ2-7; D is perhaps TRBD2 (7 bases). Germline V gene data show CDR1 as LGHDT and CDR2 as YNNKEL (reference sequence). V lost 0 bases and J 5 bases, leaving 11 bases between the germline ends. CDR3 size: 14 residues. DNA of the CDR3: TGTGCCAGCAGCCAAGACGGGGGGCTGAACGAGCAGTACTTC. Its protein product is CASSQDGGLNEQYF.

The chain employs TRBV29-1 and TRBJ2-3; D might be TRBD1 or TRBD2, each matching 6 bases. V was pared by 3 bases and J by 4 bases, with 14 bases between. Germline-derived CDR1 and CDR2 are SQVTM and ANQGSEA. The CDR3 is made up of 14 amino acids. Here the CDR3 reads CSVDPGARADTQYF. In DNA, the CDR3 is TGCAGCGTTGATCCGGGGGCGCGCGCAGATACGCAGTATTTT.

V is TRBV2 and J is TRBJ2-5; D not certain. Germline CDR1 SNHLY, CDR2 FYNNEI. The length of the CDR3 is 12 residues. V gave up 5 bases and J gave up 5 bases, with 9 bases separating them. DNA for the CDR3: TGTGCCAGCAGTAGGGAATTGGAGACCCAGTACTTC. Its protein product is CASSRELETQYF.

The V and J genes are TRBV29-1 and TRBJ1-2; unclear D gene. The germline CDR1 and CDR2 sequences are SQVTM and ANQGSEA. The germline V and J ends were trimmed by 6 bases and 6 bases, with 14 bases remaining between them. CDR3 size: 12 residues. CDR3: CSVAGLRDGYTF. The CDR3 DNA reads TGCAGCGTCGCCGGGCTCCGGGATGGCTACACCTTC.

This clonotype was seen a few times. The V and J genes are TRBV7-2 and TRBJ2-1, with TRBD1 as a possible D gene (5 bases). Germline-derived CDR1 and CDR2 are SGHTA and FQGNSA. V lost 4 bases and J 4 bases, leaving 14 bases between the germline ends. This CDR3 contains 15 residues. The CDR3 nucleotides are TGTGCCAGCAGCTCTCCCGGACAAATATACAATGAGCAGTTCTTC. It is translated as CASSSPGQIYNEQFF.

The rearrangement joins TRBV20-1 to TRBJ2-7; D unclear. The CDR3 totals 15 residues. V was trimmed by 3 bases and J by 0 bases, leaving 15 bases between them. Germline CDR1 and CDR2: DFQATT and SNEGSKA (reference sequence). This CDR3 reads CSASLGRSNSYEQYF. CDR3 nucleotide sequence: TGCAGTGCTAGCTTGGGTCGTTCTAACTCCTACGAGCAGTACTTC.

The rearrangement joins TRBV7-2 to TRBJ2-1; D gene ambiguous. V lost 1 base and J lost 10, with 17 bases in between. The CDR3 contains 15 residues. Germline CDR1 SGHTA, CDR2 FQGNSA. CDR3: CASSLGSFPTGEQFF. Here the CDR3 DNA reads TGTGCCAGCAGCTTAGGATCCTTTCCTACGGGCGAGCAGTTCTTC.

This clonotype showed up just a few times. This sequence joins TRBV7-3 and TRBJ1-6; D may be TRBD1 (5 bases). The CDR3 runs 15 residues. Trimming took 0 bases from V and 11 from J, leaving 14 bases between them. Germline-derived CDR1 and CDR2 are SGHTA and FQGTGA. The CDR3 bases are TGTGCCAGCAGCTTAACGGCAGGGAGTACGACACCCCTCCACTTT. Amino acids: CASSLTAGSTTPLHF.

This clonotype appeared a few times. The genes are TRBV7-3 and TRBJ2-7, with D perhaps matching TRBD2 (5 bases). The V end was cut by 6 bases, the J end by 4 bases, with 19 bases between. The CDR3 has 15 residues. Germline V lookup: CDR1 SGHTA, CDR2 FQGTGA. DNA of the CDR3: TGTGCCAGCAGGGGTTCAGACGGGAAGTGTTACGAGCAGTACTTC. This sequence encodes CASRGSDGKCYEQYF.

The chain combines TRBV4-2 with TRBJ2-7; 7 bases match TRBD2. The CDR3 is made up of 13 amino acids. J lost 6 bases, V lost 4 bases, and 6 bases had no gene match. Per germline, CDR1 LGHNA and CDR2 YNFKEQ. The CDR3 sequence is CASSLREVGEQYF. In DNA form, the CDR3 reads TGTGCCAGCAGCCTTCGGGAGGTCGGCGAGCAGTACTTC.

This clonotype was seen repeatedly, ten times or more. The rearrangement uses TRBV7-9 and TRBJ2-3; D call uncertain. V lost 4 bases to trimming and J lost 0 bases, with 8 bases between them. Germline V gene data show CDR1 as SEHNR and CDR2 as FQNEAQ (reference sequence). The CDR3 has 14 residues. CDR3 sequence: CASSSGSSTDTQYF. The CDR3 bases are TGTGCCAGCAGCTCCGGTTCTAGCACAGATACGCAGTATTTT.

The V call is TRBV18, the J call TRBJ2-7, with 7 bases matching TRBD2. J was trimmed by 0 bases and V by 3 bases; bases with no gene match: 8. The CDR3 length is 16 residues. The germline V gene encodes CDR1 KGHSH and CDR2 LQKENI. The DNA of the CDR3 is TGTGCCAGCTCACCCTCTTCGGGCGGGGGCTCCTACGAGCAGTACTTC. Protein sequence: CASSPSSGGGSYEQYF.

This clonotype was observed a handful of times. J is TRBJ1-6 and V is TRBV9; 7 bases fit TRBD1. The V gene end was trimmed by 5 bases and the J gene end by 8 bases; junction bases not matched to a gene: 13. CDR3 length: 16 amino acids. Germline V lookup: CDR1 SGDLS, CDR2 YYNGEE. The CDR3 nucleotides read TGTGCCAGCAGGGATACTAACAGGGGATTGGATTCACCCCTCCACTTT. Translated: CASRDTNRGLDSPLHF.

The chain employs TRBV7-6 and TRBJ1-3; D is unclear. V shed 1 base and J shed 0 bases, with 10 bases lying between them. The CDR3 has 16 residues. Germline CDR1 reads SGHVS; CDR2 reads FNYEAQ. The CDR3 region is CASSLEIGISGNTIYF. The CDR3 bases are TGTGCCAGCAGCTTAGAAATAGGCATCTCTGGAAACACCATATATTTT. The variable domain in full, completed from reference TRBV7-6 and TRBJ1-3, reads GAGVSQSPRYKVTKRGQDVALRCDPISGHVSLYWYRQALGQGPEFLTYFNYEAQQDKSGLPNDRFSAERPEGSISTLTIQRTEQRDSAMYRCASSLEIGISGNTIYFGEGSWLTVV.